The entry that follows covers one TCR beta chain sequence. The antigen it recognizes is unknown. No clone much larger than this one lies a single base away; base qualities are absent. Receptor libraries were prepared by the immunoSEQ multiplex PCR assay. What TCRdb holds here is the immuneACCESS table cut down to in-frame rearrangements. Part of the clones is not present; checked against another copy, under half of the missing clones reflect an unresolved V gene, and the others are unexplained. This sample comprises some 410,000 clones, approximately 92% of them detected only once. The ten largest clones represent 5% to 8% of the sample. This specimen belongs to a study of control samples from healthy donors and cancer patients (dated by TCRdb to about 2020). The specimen was PBMCs. This clonotype originated in a middle-aged man with head and neck cancer.

The DNA sequence reads TGTGCCAGTAGTATACAGGGTTGGAATAATGAAAAACTGTTTTTT. It translates as CASSIQGWNNEKLFF. In this chain, TRBV19 is recombined with TRBJ1-4, and perhaps TRBD1 as D gene, on 5 matching bases. Reading from cysteine to phenylalanine, the CDR3 counts 15 amino acids. The read is trimmed to its CDR3 DNA, 45 bases read in frame from base 1. In the germline V gene (reference sequence), CDR1 corresponds to LNHDA and CDR2 to SQIVND. V is pared back by 2 bases and J by 4 bases, with 11 bases lying between the germline termini. Full variable domain (CDR3 extended with the reference TRBV19 and TRBJ1-4 proteins): DGGITQSPKYLFRKEGQNVTLSCEQNLNHDAMYWYRQDPGQGLRLIYYSQIVNDFQKGDIAEGYSVSREKKESFPLTVTSAQKNPTAFYLCASSIQGWNNEKLFFGSGTQLSVL.